Listed below are T cell receptor beta chains from one sample, sequenced in a study of blood T cell repertoires in COVID-19. Sequencing used immunoSEQ multiplex PCR; TCRdb keeps in-frame clones, though not all of them. The sample has a few hundred thousand clones, approximately 82% seen once. Sequenced material: peripheral blood. All receptors derive from a man aged 25 to 45 who had recovered from COVID-19. Each CDR3 is given with its conserved first and last residue. A D gene is named only where the DNA matches it firmly. The listing skips clone size in some rows; elsewhere it reads once, few, many or a size class.

cdr3_aa cdr3_nt clone_size v_call d_call j_call
CASSEESYNTDTQYF TGTGCCAGCAGTGAGGAGAGCTACAACACAGATACGCAGTATTTT . TRBV2 . TRBJ2-3
CASRLQGGNTEAFF TGTGCCAGTAGGTTACAGGGTGGAAACACTGAAGCTTTCTTT . TRBV19 . TRBJ1-1
CASSIDIRDYSPLHF TGTGCCAGTAGTATCGATATCCGGGATTATTCACCCCTCCACTTT . TRBV19 . TRBJ1-6
CASSPGTGTDTQYF TGTGCCAGCAGTCCCGGGACAGGAACAGATACGCAGTATTTT . TRBV2 TRBD1 TRBJ2-3
CASSLFGRGGSGELFF TGTGCCAGCAGTTTATTCGGTCGGGGGGGCAGCGGGGAGCTGTTTTTT . TRBV28 TRBD2 TRBJ2-2
CASSQFGGTDYGYTF TGTGCCAGCAGCCAATTTGGAGGGACAGACTATGGCTACACCTTC . TRBV3-1/TRBV3-2 TRBD1 TRBJ1-2
CASSLPGTGNTGELFF TGTGCCAGCTCCTTGCCCGGGACAGGAAACACCGGGGAGCTGTTTTTT . TRBV18 TRBD1 TRBJ2-2
CASSLTRRLAVNTGELFF TGTGCCAGCAGTCTCACCCGGAGGCTAGCGGTGAACACCGGGGAGCTGTTTTTT . TRBV27 TRBD2 TRBJ2-2
CASSDLTSGDNTGELFF TGTGCCAGCAGTGACCTGACTAGCGGTGATAACACCGGGGAGCTGTTTTTT . TRBV2 TRBD2 TRBJ2-2
CASSLLQTSMETQYF TGCGCCAGCAGCTTGCTACAGACTAGCATGGAGACCCAGTACTTC . TRBV5-1 TRBD2 TRBJ2-5
CASSPSGTGGYGELFF TGTGCCAGTAGTCCTTCCGGGACAGGGGGCTACGGGGAGCTGTTTTTT . TRBV19 TRBD1 TRBJ2-2
CASSDHVNTIYF TGTGCCAGCAGTGATCATGTAAACACCATATATTTT . TRBV6-1 . TRBJ1-3
CASGGIESSTDTQYF TGTGCCAGTGGGGGGATCGAATCAAGCACAGATACGCAGTATTTT . TRBV19 . TRBJ2-3
CASSAGTAFPPLHF TGTGCCAGCAGCGCCGGGACAGCCTTTCCACCCCTCCACTTT . TRBV9 TRBD1 TRBJ1-6
CASSLQGNYNEQFF TGTGCCAGCAGCTTACAGGGAAACTACAATGAGCAGTTCTTC . TRBV7-3 . TRBJ2-1
CASSLGTGRVYGYTF TGTGCCAGCAGCCTAGGGACAGGGAGGGTCTATGGCTACACCTTC . TRBV3-1/TRBV3-2 TRBD1 TRBJ1-2
CASSQLGQGFRRNTIYF TGTGCCAGCAGCCAACTAGGCCAGGGGTTTCGGAGAAACACCATATATTTT . TRBV3-1/TRBV3-2 . TRBJ1-3
CASSPSGDTEAFF TGTGCCAGCTCACCGTCAGGGGACACTGAAGCTTTCTTT few TRBV18 . TRBJ1-1
CASSYSSSFLYGYTF TGTGCCAGCAGTTACTCCTCCAGTTTCTTATATGGCTACACCTTC . TRBV6-5 . TRBJ1-2
CASSPGDYAQYF TGTGCCAGCTCACCGGGGGACTACGCGCAGTACTTC . TRBV18 TRBD2 TRBJ2-7
CASREVGGKRETQYF TGTGCCAGCAGGGAAGTCGGGGGAAAGCGGGAGACCCAGTACTTC . TRBV2 . TRBJ2-5
CASSAVRGSGNTIYF TGTGCCAGCAGCGCAGTTAGGGGCTCTGGAAACACCATATATTTT once TRBV11-2 . TRBJ1-3
CSASEAGGLYEGGTQYF TGCAGTGCTAGTGAAGCGGGGGGCCTTTACGAGGGCGGTACGCAGTATTTT . TRBV20-1 TRBD2 TRBJ2-3
CASSFRSGDTQYF TGTGCCAGCAGTTTTCGATCAGGGGATACGCAGTATTTT . TRBV28 . TRBJ2-3
CASSDGTGESDTQYF TGTGCCAGCAGCGATGGGACAGGGGAGTCAGATACGCAGTATTTT . TRBV6-5 TRBD1 TRBJ2-3
CATSDRGGVNYNEQFF TGTGCCACCAGTGATAGGGGGGGGGTTAACTACAATGAGCAGTTCTTC . TRBV24-1 . TRBJ2-1
CASSPYENYGYTF TGCGCCAGCAGCCCCTACGAGAACTATGGCTACACCTTC . TRBV5-1 . TRBJ1-2
CASSEAGTGTGYTF TGTGCCAGCAGTGAGGCCGGGACAGGGACTGGCTACACCTTC . TRBV6-4 TRBD1 TRBJ1-2
CASCYSNQPQHF TGTGCCAGCTGTTACAGTAATCAGCCCCAGCATTTT . TRBV12-3/TRBV12-4 . TRBJ1-5
CASSDPTGRGEQFF TGTGCCAGCAGTGACCCGACAGGGCGGGGTGAGCAGTTCTTC . TRBV2 . TRBJ2-1
CASSDSRDTQYF TGCGCCAGCAGCGACTCGAGGGATACGCAGTATTTT . TRBV5-1 . TRBJ2-3
CASSYLTGELFF TGTGCCAGCAGTTATCTGACCGGGGAGCTGTTTTTT . TRBV12-3/TRBV12-4 . TRBJ2-2
CATSDWTGSYGYTF TGTGCCACCAGTGACTGGACGGGGTCATATGGCTACACCTTC few TRBV24-1 . TRBJ1-2
CSVVLAGVNEQFF TGCAGCGTTGTATTAGCGGGGGTCAATGAGCAGTTCTTC . TRBV29-1 TRBD2 TRBJ2-1
CASSYSAQVGNTIYF TGTGCCAGCAGTTACTCGGCTCAGGTTGGAAACACCATATATTTT . TRBV6-5 . TRBJ1-3
CASSFVGSPLHF TGTGCCAGCAGCTTTGTGGGCTCACCCCTCCACTTT . TRBV5-6 . TRBJ1-6
CASSLSTVSGNEKLFF TGTGCCAGCAGCCTCTCTACCGTGTCAGGCAATGAAAAACTGTTTTTT few TRBV7-9 . TRBJ1-4
CSASGRLSNQPQHF TGCAGTGCTAGTGGGAGACTTAGCAATCAGCCCCAGCATTTT . TRBV20-1 . TRBJ1-5
CASSLKQGQETQYF TGTGCCAGCAGCTTAAAGCAGGGGCAAGAGACCCAGTACTTC few TRBV5-4 . TRBJ2-5
CASSDFGVAGYNEQFF TGTGCCAGCAGTGATTTTGGGGTAGCGGGGTACAATGAGCAGTTCTTC . TRBV25-1 TRBD2 TRBJ2-1
CASSLERGTYTEAFF TGTGCCAGCAGCTTAGAACGGGGGACGTATACTGAAGCTTTCTTT . TRBV11-1 . TRBJ1-1
CASSSGGTPRAQYF TGTGCCAGCAGCTCGGGAGGGACTCCACGGGCCCAGTACTTC many TRBV28 TRBD2 TRBJ2-5
CASSLGQDLNF TGTGCCAGCAGCTTGGGTCAGGACTTGAACTTC . TRBV5-4 . TRBJ2-7
CASSSQTGVGSPLHF TGTGCCAGCAGCTCGCAGACAGGGGTAGGATCACCCCTCCACTTT . TRBV7-2 TRBD1 TRBJ1-6
CASSSAGLAGGHNEQFF TGTGCCAGCAGTTCGGCTGGACTAGCGGGGGGACACAATGAGCAGTTCTTC . TRBV5-4 TRBD2 TRBJ2-1